This T cell receptor beta chain was retrieved from a study of blood T cell repertoires in COVID-19. At the level of the study: Spain, Italy and the United States supplied samples that represented acute and convalescent COVID-19. Sources were T cells, B-cell-depleted T cells, or PBMCs; the material itself was cDNA or gDNA.

The germline CDR1 and CDR2 sequences are SGDLS and YYNGEE. This CDR3 is built from 15 residues. Trimming pared 8 bases from V and 2 bases from J, leaving 17 bases between. Here immunoSEQ multiplex PCR was the method, and the copy in TCRdb shows in-frame clones only, minus some. The data hold about 99,000 clones, with 88% observed a single time. The specimen was peripheral blood. The rearrangement joins TRBV9 to TRBJ2-1, with D maybe TRBD1 (6 bases). This receptor was taken from a human donor in a cohort sampled during active COVID-19. The CDR3 region is CARTTYRATYNEQFF. The CDR3 nucleotides are TGTGCCAGAACTACGTACAGGGCGACCTACAATGAGCAGTTCTTC.